The TCR beta chain under discussion was sequenced for a study of OX40 agonist ivuxolimab in advanced cancers. Germline CDR1 is SGHAT and CDR2 is FQNNGV. The CDR3 runs to 16 residues. V gave up 3 bases and J gave up 2 bases; unmatched junction bases: 7. Assay: immunoSEQ multiplex PCR; the TCRdb copy retains only in-frame clones and omits some. The sample lists fewer than 70,000 clones, 80% to 90% seen once, with around 2.1% in the top ten. This sequence originates from an adult with an advanced solid tumor such as melanoma, head and neck, liver or kidney cancer. This specimen was CD4+ or CD8+ T cells sorted from blood, taken in a trial of the OX40 agonist ivuxolimab. J is TRBJ2-3 and V is TRBV11-2, with 8 bases lining up with TRBD2. CDR3 bases: TGTGCCAGCAGCTTTAGCGGGGCACGATCCACAGATACGCAGTATTTT. This translates into CASSFSGARSTDTQYF.